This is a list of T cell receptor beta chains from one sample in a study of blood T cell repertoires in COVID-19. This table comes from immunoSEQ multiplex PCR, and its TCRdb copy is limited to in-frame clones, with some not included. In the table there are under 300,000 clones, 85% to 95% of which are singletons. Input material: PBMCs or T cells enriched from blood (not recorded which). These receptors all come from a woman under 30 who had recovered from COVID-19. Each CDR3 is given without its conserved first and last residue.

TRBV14	ASSRTSGNPTDTQY
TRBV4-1	ASSNYMTGSEAF
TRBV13	ASSLGIKDRNTEAF
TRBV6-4	ASSDWFSGSANEQF
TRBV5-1	ASSLVPGTNGNEQF
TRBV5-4	ASSTPGGQETQY
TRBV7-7	ASSLGLAGGETQY
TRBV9	ASSVGLADVYEQY
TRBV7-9	ASSRDRASPLH
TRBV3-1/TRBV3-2	ASSQTGSTEAF
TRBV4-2	ASSQESRGYEQF
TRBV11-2	ASSLDPMISRANEKLF
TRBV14	ASSPVITRGYT
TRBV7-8	ATRPVQGIYSYNEQF
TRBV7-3	ASSYGRAGEGYEQY
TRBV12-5	ASGPHYNEQF
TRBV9	ASSATGGTEAF
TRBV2	ASSSPRQFQH
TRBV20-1	SASYEGGKETQY
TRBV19	ASSMGLRGIYGYT
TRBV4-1	ASSKWGLNYGYT
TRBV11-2	ASSSTGGTSYGYT
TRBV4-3	ASSQDLGARQPQH
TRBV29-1	SARIRDRALPAF
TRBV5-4	ASSLREYNSPLH
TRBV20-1	SASRQANYGYT
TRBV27	ASPPVAAQETQY
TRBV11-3	ASSLMRLAGIYEQY
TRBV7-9	ASSPDSSYEQY
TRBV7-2	ASSPRGRRVEAF
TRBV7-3	ASSSQGYTGELF
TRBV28	ASSFLGGRATTEAF
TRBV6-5	ASSWTDNTEAF